Reported below is one TCR beta chain. Trimming removed 0 bases from V and 2 bases from J, with 4 bases in between. The V gene's germline CDR1 is KGHSH and CDR2 LQKENI. The CDR3 is 13 amino acids. This entry comes from a study of blood T cell repertoires in COVID-19. Profiled with immunoSEQ multiplex PCR; TCRdb holds only in-frame clones, not every one. The sample carries a few hundred thousand clones, 70% to 90% recorded once. The source is a woman between 40 and 50 years old who had recovered from COVID-19. Sequenced sample: PBMCs or T cells enriched from blood (not recorded which). V and J are TRBV18 and TRBJ2-5; D is undetermined. In DNA form, the CDR3 reads TGTGCCAGCTCACCACCGACACAAGAGACCCAGTACTTC. This gives the protein CASSPPTQETQYF.